This is a list of T cell receptor beta chains from one sample in a study of human T cells and chemical hapten exposure. MiXCR, applied by TCRdb to the RACE reads, yields one record per CDR3 protein. In the table there are around 92,000 distinct CDR3 sequences, 11% of which are singletons. Sequenced material: whole blood, taken in connection with sensitization to the hapten diphenylcyclopropenone (DPC). These receptors came from an older woman with alopecia areata. Some clones in this sample may be carry-over from other donors' samples. The CDR3 runs from the conserved cysteine through the conserved F or W. The order of the fields is V gene, J gene, D gene, clone size, CDR3 protein, CDR3 DNA. D genes are given only for firm matches. Clone size appears in some rows only: once, few, many, or a class for an expanded clone.

V gene: TRBV4-2; J gene: TRBJ2-2; D gene: TRBD1; clone size: -; CDR3 protein: CASTQTGTGELFF; CDR3 DNA: TGTGCCAGCACCCAGACAGGGACCGGGGAGCTGTTTTTT
V gene: TRBV6-4; J gene: TRBJ1-1; D gene: -; clone size: -; CDR3 protein: CASSLSQASAEAFF; CDR3 DNA: TGTGCCAGCAGTTTATCACAGGCTTCGGCTGAAGCTTTCTTT
V gene: TRBV9; J gene: TRBJ1-6; D gene: -; clone size: few; CDR3 protein: CASSGRATPMSSYNSPLHF; CDR3 DNA: TGTGCCAGCAGCGGCCGGGCCACCCCCATGAGCTCCTATAATTCACCCCTCCACTTT
V gene: TRBV6-6; J gene: TRBJ1-2; D gene: -; clone size: few; CDR3 protein: CASSQAQGGSEGYTF; CDR3 DNA: TGTGCCAGCAGCCAAGCACAAGGAGGATCAGAAGGCTACACCTTC
V gene: TRBV7-9; J gene: TRBJ1-1; D gene: -; clone size: many; CDR3 protein: CASSLNEGSLNTEAFF; CDR3 DNA: TGTGCCAGCAGCTTAAATGAGGGCAGTCTGAACACTGAAGCTTTCTTT
V gene: TRBV24-1; J gene: TRBJ2-1; D gene: TRBD2; clone size: many; CDR3 protein: CATSDSGTSGYNEQFF; CDR3 DNA: TGTGCCACCAGTGATTCCGGGACTAGCGGATACAATGAGCAGTTCTTC
V gene: TRBV12-3/TRBV12-4; J gene: TRBJ2-3; D gene: -; clone size: few; CDR3 protein: CASRAADTQYF; CDR3 DNA: TGTGCCAGCAGAGCGGCAGATACGCAGTATTTT
V gene: TRBV7-8; J gene: TRBJ2-1; D gene: TRBD2; clone size: -; CDR3 protein: CASSFRLAGARGYNEQFF; CDR3 DNA: TGTGCCAGCAGCTTTAGACTAGCGGGGGCCCGAGGCTACAATGAGCAGTTCTTC
V gene: TRBV14; J gene: TRBJ2-2; D gene: -; clone size: -; CDR3 protein: CASSQSFPGELFF; CDR3 DNA: TGTGCCAGCAGCCAATCTTTTCCCGGGGAGCTGTTTTTT
V gene: TRBV25-1; J gene: TRBJ2-7; D gene: TRBD1; clone size: -; CDR3 protein: CASSEPGQGFHEQYF; CDR3 DNA: TGTGCCAGCAGTGAGCCGGGACAGGGGTTCCACGAGCAGTACTTC
V gene: TRBV30; J gene: TRBJ1-6; D gene: -; clone size: few; CDR3 protein: CAWAGTSGSPLHF; CDR3 DNA: TGTGCCTGGGCGGGGACCTCTGGGTCACCCCTCCACTTT
V gene: TRBV6-2/TRBV6-3; J gene: TRBJ1-5; D gene: TRBD1; clone size: many; CDR3 protein: CASRRTGNSNQPQHF; CDR3 DNA: TGTGCCAGCAGACGGACAGGAAATAGCAATCAGCCCCAGCATTTT
V gene: TRBV15; J gene: TRBJ2-3; D gene: -; clone size: few; CDR3 protein: CATSREVLTDTQYF; CDR3 DNA: TGTGCCACCAGCAGGGAAGTACTCACAGATACGCAGTATTTT
V gene: TRBV5-1; J gene: TRBJ2-3; D gene: TRBD2; clone size: -; CDR3 protein: CASTPQRGSTDTQYF; CDR3 DNA: TGCGCCAGCACCCCCCAGCGGGGGAGCACAGATACGCAGTATTTT
V gene: TRBV18; J gene: TRBJ1-3; D gene: -; clone size: many; CDR3 protein: CASSPEGRQTTGNTIYF; CDR3 DNA: TGTGCCAGCTCACCGGAGGGCAGGCAGACAACTGGAAACACCATATATTTT
V gene: TRBV7-6; J gene: TRBJ1-2; D gene: -; clone size: many; CDR3 protein: CASSYQTGEAAGYTF; CDR3 DNA: TGTGCCAGCAGCTATCAGACAGGTGAAGCGGCTGGCTACACCTTC
V gene: TRBV10-3; J gene: TRBJ1-4; D gene: -; clone size: many; CDR3 protein: CAISSGVTAINEKLFF; CDR3 DNA: TGTGCCATCAGTTCAGGCGTGACAGCTATTAATGAAAAACTGTTTTTT
V gene: TRBV7-2; J gene: TRBJ2-1; D gene: TRBD1; clone size: few; CDR3 protein: CASSLVPDRGYNEQFF; CDR3 DNA: TGTGCCAGCAGCTTAGTTCCGGACAGGGGCTACAATGAGCAGTTCTTC
V gene: TRBV29-1; J gene: TRBJ2-7; D gene: -; clone size: many; CDR3 protein: CSVEGLGSIGQYF; CDR3 DNA: TGCAGCGTTGAAGGACTGGGGAGTATTGGGCAGTACTTC
V gene: TRBV29-1; J gene: TRBJ1-1; D gene: TRBD1; clone size: few; CDR3 protein: CSVEPGGAPQAFF; CDR3 DNA: TGCAGCGTTGAGCCAGGGGGAGCGCCTCAAGCTTTCTTT
V gene: TRBV6-1; J gene: TRBJ1-3; D gene: -; clone size: many; CDR3 protein: CASIENRRGNTIYF; CDR3 DNA: TGTGCCAGCATTGAGAACAGGAGGGGAAACACCATATATTTT
V gene: TRBV3-1; J gene: TRBJ1-2; D gene: TRBD1; clone size: many; CDR3 protein: CASSQRYGTGVSSFGGYTF; CDR3 DNA: TGTGCCAGCAGCCAGAGGTACGGGACAGGGGTTTCGTCATTCGGAGGCTACACCTTC
V gene: TRBV7-6; J gene: TRBJ1-6; D gene: TRBD1; clone size: many; CDR3 protein: CASSSLAQTGTNSPLHF; CDR3 DNA: TGTGCCAGCAGCTCCCTCGCCCAGACAGGGACCAATTCACCCCTCCACTTT
V gene: TRBV5-1; J gene: TRBJ2-7; D gene: TRBD2; clone size: few; CDR3 protein: CASSSSMTSGGYEQYF; CDR3 DNA: TGCGCCAGCAGCTCAAGCATGACTAGCGGGGGCTACGAGCAGTACTTC
V gene: TRBV18; J gene: TRBJ2-7; D gene: TRBD2; clone size: many; CDR3 protein: CASSPSAGGTYEQYF; CDR3 DNA: TGTGCCAGCTCACCGTCCGCGGGGGGCACCTACGAGCAGTACTTC
V gene: TRBV20-1; J gene: TRBJ2-7; D gene: -; clone size: few; CDR3 protein: CSARDQGGYEQYF; CDR3 DNA: TGCAGTGCTAGAGATCAGGGGGGGTACGAGCAGTACTTC
V gene: TRBV5-5; J gene: TRBJ2-1; D gene: -; clone size: many; CDR3 protein: CASSLAYNEQFF; CDR3 DNA: TGTGCCAGCAGCTTGGCGTACAATGAGCAGTTCTTC